The 3 T cell receptor beta chains listed next were all sequenced from one sample in a study of cytomegalovirus exposure and HLA in healthy donors. Vbeta (60) and Jbeta (13) primers were used in the PCR. TCRdb keeps only in-frame clones here, not all; method: immunoSEQ multiplex PCR. The sample has under 200,000 clones; more than 75% are singletons. The sample consisted of PBMCs. Receptors originate from a woman aged 25 to 39 in good health and CMV-seropositive.

This clone was found a few times. This chain links TRBV4-2 with TRBJ1-1; 7 nucleotides align to TRBD1. After removal of 4 bases from V and 5 bases from J, the junction contained 10 bases not matched to a gene. From germline, CDR1 is LGHNA and CDR2 YNFKEQ. This CDR3 has 15 amino acids. The CDR3 is CASSRSGTERTEAFF. The CDR3 DNA sequence: TGTGCCAGCAGCCGGTCCGGGACAGAAAGGACTGAAGCTTTCTTT.

This sequence joins TRBV6-6 and TRBJ2-1, with D possibly TRBD1 on 6 matching bases. Looked up from germline, CDR1 is MNHNY and CDR2 is SVGAGI (reference sequence). CDR3 length: 14 residues. Deletions cut 8 bases from V and 4 bases from J, with 15 bases between. The CDR3 sequence: CASRLGALYNEQFF. As DNA, the CDR3 is TGTGCCAGCCGCCTGGGGGCTTTGTACAATGAGCAGTTCTTC.

Turning to this clone: Compared with germline, one end of the junction differs, possibly owing to a read error. The chain has TRBV4-3 and TRBJ2-3; unclear D gene. The CDR3 contains 15 residues. Germline CDR1 LGHNA, CDR2 YSLEER. CDR3 residues: CASTQEVRLTDTQYF. Here the CDR3 DNA reads TGCGCCAGCACCCAAGAAGTCAGATTAACAGATACGCAGTATTTT.